Sequencing of this T cell receptor beta chain was carried out in a study of CD8 T cells in ankylosing spondylitis. Study-level results: The authors reported significant enrichment of disease-linked clones in matched ankylosing spondylitis synovial fluid. Some of the motif variants had earlier been found in reactive arthritis patients' fluid and blood. Typical of ankylosing spondylitis blood, it appeared, was a TCR beta motif of fewer than 10 highly homologous variants.

Generation of TCR beta libraries employed quantitative 5'-RACE incorporating molecular barcodes. From the 5' RACE reads, TCRdb called clonotypes with MiXCR, one entry per CDR3 protein. The sample has a few hundred thousand distinct CDR3 sequences; 20% to 25% are singletons. CDR3 length: 15 amino acids. Germline loops: CDR1 SGHKS, CDR2 YYEKEE (reference sequence). V lost 0 bases and J lost 6, with 16 bases in between. This clonotype was counted between two and nine times. Antigen specificity is unknown. The V gene is TRBV5-5, the J gene TRBJ2-7; D gene unclear. The sequence was obtained from a male donor with ankylosing spondylitis. Material for sequencing was blood, either unsorted or a sorted T cell fraction (not recorded which). In DNA form, the CDR3 reads TGTGCCAGCAGCTTGGAAATACAGACCGCATCCGAGCAGTACTTC. Amino acid sequence: CASSLEIQTASEQYF. Full variable domain (outside the CDR3, taken from reference TRBV5-5 and TRBJ2-7): DAGVTQSPTHLIKTRGQQVTLRCSPISGHKSVSWYQQVLGQGPQFIFQYYEKEERGRGNFPDRFSARQFPNYSSELNVNALLLGDSALYLCASSLEIQTASEQYFGPGTRLTVT.